These 21 T cell receptor beta chains share one sample of origin, sequenced in a study of blood T cell repertoires in COVID-19. Produced via immunoSEQ multiplex PCR; TCRdb's table is partial and in-frame only. The profile shows 200,000 to 250,000 clones, 82% of them singletons. Sequencing was done on a sample of peripheral blood. Receptors were obtained from an older woman with COVID-19, enrolled during active disease.

This clone came up once. The chain combines TRBV30 with TRBJ1-2; 7 positions match TRBD1. From germline, CDR1 is GTSNPN and CDR2 SVGIG (reference sequence). This CDR3 spans 18 amino acids. J gave up 6 bases and V 0 bases, and 19 bases lay outside the gene matches. CDR3 coding DNA: TGTGCCTGGAGTGTAGAAAGGACAGGCCGAGTGTCTTATCATGGCTACACCTTC. This sequence encodes CAWSVERTGRVSYHGYTF. Based on the CDR3 plus reference TRBV30 and TRBJ1-2, the full variable domain is SQTIHQWPATLVQPVGSPLSLECTVEGTSNPNLYWYRQAAGRGLQLLFYSVGIGQISSEVPQNLSASRPQDRQFILSSKKLLLSDSGFYLCAWSVERTGRVSYHGYTFGSGTRLTVV.

The chain joins TRBV7-2 to TRBJ1-5, with 10 bases that match TRBD1. CDR3 length: 15 amino acids. Germline V lookup: CDR1 SGHTA, CDR2 FQGNSA. The V gene end was trimmed by 4 bases and the J gene end by 5 bases; junction bases not matched to a gene: 5. The CDR3, as DNA: TGTGCCAGCAGCTCCGGACAGGGGGGAGATCAGCCCCAGCATTTT. Its translation is CASSSGQGGDQPQHF.

The rearrangement joins TRBV19 to TRBJ2-3, with a tentative D call TRBD1 (5 bases). The germline V gene has CDR1 LNHDA and CDR2 SQIVND (reference sequence). V lost 6 bases, J lost 1 base, and 11 bases lay in between. The CDR3 sequence is 14 residues long. The CDR3: CASRPGRGTDTQYF. In nucleotides, the CDR3 is TGTGCCAGTAGGCCCGGCAGGGGCACAGATACGCAGTATTTT.

In this sample, this clone turned up a few times. V and J are TRBV7-9 and TRBJ1-1; the match to TRBD1 covers 10 bases. This CDR3 comprises 16 residues. The V segment lost 5 bases and the J segment 1 base; nucleotides outside the gene matches: 7. Germline V gene lookup returns CDR1 SEHNR and CDR2 FQNEAQ (reference sequence). The CDR3 sequence is CASSPDRGQGNTEAFF. The CDR3 DNA reads as TGTGCCAGCAGCCCTGACAGGGGGCAAGGGAACACTGAAGCTTTCTTT.

V is TRBV6-2 or TRBV6-3 and J is TRBJ2-7; D not certain. Trimming shortened V by 3 bases and J by 7 bases, and 10 bases separated the two germline ends. The CDR3 consists of 12 residues. The germline V gene encodes CDR1 MNHEY and CDR2 SVGEGT. In DNA form, the CDR3 reads TGTGCCAGCAGTTATTACCCCAGAGAGCAGTACTTC. It codes for CASSYYPREQYF.

This chain joins TRBV30 and TRBJ1-6; TRBD1 aligns across 7 bases. With 4 bases clipped from V and 5 bases from J, the junction kept 5 bases outside the gene matches. This CDR3 comprises 14 residues. CDR1 and CDR2 (germline): GTSNPN, SVGIG (reference sequence). The CDR3 is CAWTQGQHNSPLHF. The CDR3 DNA is TGTGCCTGGACCCAGGGACAGCATAATTCACCCCTCCACTTT.

This chain joins TRBV27 and TRBJ2-7; 7 bases agree with TRBD1. Germline loops: CDR1 MNHEY, CDR2 SMNVEV (reference sequence). The CDR3 contains 14 residues. The ends lost 8 bases at V and 2 bases at J; junction bases unmatched: 9. CDR3: CASCRRDSPYEQYF. DNA of the CDR3: TGTGCCAGCTGTCGCCGGGACAGCCCCTACGAGCAGTACTTC.

Here the CDR3 reads CASSLLTSGRPPETQYF. CDR3 sequence (DNA): TGTGCCAGCAGTTTACTGACTAGCGGGAGGCCCCCAGAGACCCAGTACTTC. The chain joins TRBV27 to TRBJ2-5; 13 bases align to TRBD2. Germline V CDR1 and CDR2: MNHEY, SMNVEV (reference sequence). J lost 4 bases, V lost 2 bases, and 7 bases had no gene match. The CDR3 sequence is 17 residues long.

The J gene is TRBJ2-1, the V gene TRBV5-1; TRBD2 matches at 11 bases. This CDR3 spans 19 amino acids. Germline CDR1 is SGHRS and CDR2 is YFSETQ. J gave up 8 bases and V 4 bases, and 20 bases lay outside the gene matches. The CDR3 DNA reads TGCGCCAGCAGCCCCGGCCTAGCGGGAGGCCCCGTCGGTCGGTATGAGCAGTTCTTC. This gives the protein CASSPGLAGGPVGRYEQFF.

This clone showed up just a few times. The rearrangement links TRBV20-1 to TRBJ1-3; 7 positions agree with TRBD1. The V and J ends lost 3 bases and 2 bases, in that order; junction bases with no gene match: 4. Germline CDR1 reads DFQATT; CDR2 reads SNEGSKA (reference sequence). There are 14 residues in the CDR3. This CDR3 reads CSASDRATGNTIYF. Written as DNA, the CDR3 is TGCAGTGCTAGTGACAGGGCGACTGGAAACACCATATATTTT.

CDR3: CAWSYRVAKNIQYF. The CDR3 nucleotides are TGTGCCTGGAGTTACAGGGTAGCCAAAAACATTCAGTACTTC. The rearrangement uses TRBV30 and TRBJ2-4; D might be TRBD1 (6 bases). V lost 2 bases and J 0 bases, leaving 8 bases between the germline ends. Germline V gene data show CDR1 as GTSNPN and CDR2 as SVGIG (reference sequence). CDR3 size: 14 residues.

The chain combines TRBV3-1 (or the pseudogene TRBV3-2) with TRBJ2-3, with unresolved D. CDR1 and CDR2 from the germline V gene are LGHDT and YNNKEL (reference sequence). CDR3 size: 14 residues. Trimming cost V 4 bases and J 5 bases, with 13 bases left between them. CDR3 loop: CASSLTFLGDTQYF. CDR3 DNA: TGTGCCAGCAGCCTCACCTTCCTCGGAGATACGCAGTATTTT.

The genes are TRBV6-1 and TRBJ2-7; D is undetermined. Trimming stripped 0 bases from V and 6 bases from J, with 6 bases between. Per germline, CDR1 MNHNS and CDR2 SASEGT. This CDR3 has 12 amino acids. Here the CDR3 reads CASSEARLEQYF. Written as DNA, the CDR3 is TGTGCCAGCAGTGAAGCGCGCCTCGAGCAGTACTTC.

For this clone: This specimen includes other DNA sequences encoding the same CDR3. V and J are TRBV5-1 and TRBJ1-1, with 7 bases aligning to TRBD1. With 2 bases clipped from V and 0 bases from J, the junction kept 1 base outside the gene matches. The CDR3 spans 14 residues. Germline lookup yields CDR1 SGHRS and CDR2 YFSETQ. CDR3 in amino acids: CASSLQGMNTEAFF. The CDR3, as DNA: TGCGCCAGCAGCTTACAGGGGATGAACACTGAAGCTTTCTTT.

The V call is TRBV28, the J call TRBJ1-5; 12 positions match TRBD1. Germline V gives CDR1 MDHEN, CDR2 SYDVKM. The V segment lost 7 bases and the J segment 5 bases; nucleotides outside the gene matches: 15. This CDR3 is 18 amino acids long. CDR3 sequence reads: CASNRMGHGTGGDQPQHF. CDR3 in DNA: TGTGCCAGCAATAGAATGGGACATGGGACAGGGGGCGATCAGCCCCAGCATTTT.

This clone has more than one count but fewer than ten. Different DNA sequences within this sample yield the same CDR3. The chain employs TRBV4-3 and TRBJ2-5; no firm D call. This CDR3 has 15 residues. From germline, CDR1 is LGHNA and CDR2 YSLEER. V was shortened by 4 bases and J by 2 bases, with 14 bases between the two germline ends. CDR3 protein: CASSLTWAPQETQYF. The CDR3 DNA follows: TGCGCCAGCAGCCTCACCTGGGCACCTCAAGAGACCCAGTACTTC.

The V call is TRBV6-5, the J call TRBJ1-5; TRBD1 is a possible D gene (6 bases). The V end lost 5 bases, the J end lost 7 bases, and 9 bases lay between the germline ends. The germline V gene encodes CDR1 MNHEY and CDR2 SVGAGI. This CDR3 spans 12 amino acids. The CDR3 DNA reads as TGTGCCAGCAGTAACAGGGTCCAGCCCCAGCATTTT. Protein sequence: CASSNRVQPQHF.

The chain combines TRBV29-1 with TRBJ2-1; TRBD2 is a possible D gene (6 bases). Trimming took off 5 bases at V and 8 bases at J, with 22 bases between the two ends. Germline lookup yields CDR1 SQVTM and CDR2 ANQGSEA. CDR3 size: 15 residues. The CDR3 loop is CSVFPLDGRNDEQFF. CDR3 in DNA: TGCAGCGTTTTTCCCCTCGACGGGAGAAATGATGAGCAGTTCTTC.

This clone came up once. The CDR3 protein is CASSLRTGGSYGYTF. The CDR3 DNA is TGTGCCAGCAGTTTAAGGACAGGGGGTAGCTATGGCTACACCTTC. This chain joins TRBV27 and TRBJ1-2; 10 nucleotides agree with TRBD1. CDR1 MNHEY and CDR2 SMNVEV come from the germline V gene (reference sequence). CDR3 size: 15 residues. J lost 4 bases, V lost 2 bases, and 4 bases had no gene match.

CDR3 sequence: CASSQVYEGAKLFF. DNA of the CDR3: TGTGCCAGCAGCCAAGTTTACGAGGGGGCAAAGCTGTTTTTT. V is TRBV3-1 (or the pseudogene TRBV3-2) and J is TRBJ1-4; 7 nucleotides align to TRBD1. The CDR3 is 14 residues long. J was trimmed by 14 bases and V by 1 base; bases with no gene match: 10. The germline V gene has CDR1 LGHDT and CDR2 YNNKEL (reference sequence).

This chain links TRBV21-1 with TRBJ2-7; TRBD1 is the table's D call and was not checked against the DNA. TRBV21-1 is a pseudogene locus. CDR3 size: 13 residues. The CDR3 loop is CASVRGQGNEQYF. CDR3 DNA: TGTGCCAGCGTTAGGGGACAGGGGAACGAGCAGTACTTC.